This T cell receptor beta chain was profiled in a study of shared clonotypes between healthy human individuals. Turning to this clone: No antigen is known for it. Additional DNA sequences in this sample encode the identical CDR3.

Study-wide results and caveats: In this cohort, only blood was sampled, and tissue repertoires likely differ.

This table comes from immunoSEQ multiplex PCR, and its TCRdb copy is limited to in-frame clones, with some not included. This table holds roughly 1 million clones, around 74% found once. CDR3 length equals 12 residues. Germline V gives CDR1 SGHNT, CDR2 YYREEE (reference sequence). V was trimmed by 4 bases and J by 4 bases, leaving 9 bases between them. This sequence was found in a young man in good health. The chain joins TRBV5-4 to TRBJ2-7, with a possible D match to TRBD1 (5 bases). Material for sequencing was memory CD4+ T cells sorted from blood. The subset was: CD45RA-negative fraction. CDR3 coding DNA: TGTGCCAGCAGCATAGACAGATACGAGCAGTACTTC. This codes for CASSIDRYEQYF.